The 18 T cell receptor beta chains presented below share a single source sample, sequenced in a study of vaccination and CD4 T cells after COVID-19. The Oncomine TCR Beta short-read assay sequenced DNA from cultured CD4+ T cells. TCRdb independently ran MiXCR on the PCR reads; one entry per CDR3 protein. The repertoire consists of around 8,100 distinct CDR3 sequences, with approximately 70% occurring once and the leading ten covering roughly a fifth. No cognate antigen is known for these TCRs. The treatment: roughly 10-day PBMC culture with coronavirus spike peptide pools or control peptides (ViraFEST assay). The material sequenced was cultured CD4+ T cells from blood, taken after SARS-CoV-2 vaccination. Source of these receptors: a human donor with COVID-19.

The chain joins TRBV4-2 to TRBJ1-5, with TRBD1 matching 8 bases. V dropped 3 bases and J dropped 4; count of bases not matched to a gene: 5. The CDR3 contains 15 residues. Germline loops: CDR1 LGHNA, CDR2 YNFKEQ. In DNA form, the CDR3 reads TGTGCCAGCAGCCAGACGGACAGGGAGAATCAGCCCCAGCATTTT. Its translation: CASSQTDRENQPQHF.

This chain links TRBV20-1 with TRBJ2-7, with D possibly TRBD2 on 5 matching bases. The ends were cut back, 2 bases at V and 2 bases at J, with 16 bases in the middle. Per germline, CDR1 DFQATT and CDR2 SNEGSKA (reference sequence). The CDR3 runs to 15 residues. CDR3 region: CSARLHGVGAYEQYF. Written as DNA, the CDR3 is TGCAGTGCTAGACTGCACGGGGTAGGAGCCTACGAGCAGTACTTC.

This clonotype was detected once. V gene TRBV2 combines with J gene TRBJ1-1; D call uncertain. There are 13 residues in the CDR3. The V gene lost 2 bases and the J gene lost 1 base, with 5 bases spanning the gap. Germline V lookup: CDR1 SNHLY, CDR2 FYNNEI. CDR3 loop: CASSERWNTEAFF. CDR3 bases: TGTGCCAGCAGTGAACGGTGGAACACTGAAGCTTTCTTT.

This clonotype was detected only once. CDR3 in amino acids: CASRPGVEETQYF. CDR3 bases: TGTGCCAGCAGGCCCGGGGTAGAAGAGACCCAGTACTTC. The chain joins TRBV6-2 or TRBV6-3 to TRBJ2-5, with D tentatively TRBD2 (5 bases). Trimming cost V 6 bases and J 3 bases, with 11 bases left between them. CDR1 and CDR2 (germline): MNHEY, SVGEGT. This CDR3 has 13 amino acids.

The V gene is TRBV20-1, the J gene TRBJ2-3, with D perhaps matching TRBD1 or TRBD2 (5 bases each). Trimming removed 5 bases at V and 2 bases at J, with 11 bases between. The germline V gene encodes CDR1 DFQATT and CDR2 SNEGSKA (reference sequence). This CDR3 is built from 13 residues. This CDR3 is CSAYGTDTDTQYF. The CDR3 nucleotides are TGCAGTGCTTATGGGACCGACACAGATACGCAGTATTTT.

In its sample, this clonotype ranks as medium-sized (0.01 to 0.1%). The CDR3 region is CASSLRASGGLVHEQYF. In DNA form, the CDR3 reads TGTGCCAGCAGCTTAAGAGCGTCAGGGGGATTGGTCCACGAGCAGTACTTC. The chain has TRBV7-9 and TRBJ2-7, with 7 bases lining up with TRBD1. V shed 2 bases, J shed 5 bases, and the junction held 15 bases outside the gene matches. Germline assignment: CDR1 SEHNR and CDR2 FQNEAQ (reference sequence). The length of the CDR3 is 17 residues.

The chain combines TRBV6-1 with TRBJ1-5; the D gene is possibly TRBD1 (5 bases). This CDR3 comprises 11 residues. Germline V lookup: CDR1 MNHNS, CDR2 SASEGT. The V end lost 3 bases, the J end lost 8 bases, and 5 bases lay between the germline ends. The CDR3 reads CASSDREPQHF. CDR3 nucleotide sequence: TGTGCCAGCAGTGACAGGGAGCCCCAGCATTTT.

In its sample, this clonotype was seen a few times. The chain uses TRBV6-1 and TRBJ1-1; D not resolved. CDR3 length: 14 residues. Germline lookup yields CDR1 MNHNS and CDR2 SASEGT. Trimming shortened V by 6 bases and J by 0 bases, and 11 bases separated the two germline ends. As DNA, the CDR3 is TGTGCCAGCAGAGAAAACAGCGTGAACACTGAAGCTTTCTTT. Protein sequence: CASRENSVNTEAFF.

The V call is TRBV7-2, the J call TRBJ2-7, with D uncertain. Germline-derived CDR1 and CDR2 are SGHTA and FQGNSA. This CDR3 is 13 amino acids long. V lost 5 bases to trimming and J lost 2 bases, with 10 bases between them. The CDR3 DNA is TGTGCCAGCAGCCACGGCGATACCTACGAGCAGTACTTC. Its translation: CASSHGDTYEQYF. Combining the CDR3 with reference TRBV7-2 and TRBJ2-7 gives the whole variable domain GAGVSQSPSNKVTEKGKDVELRCDPISGHTALYWYRQSLGQGLEFLIYFQGNSAPDKSGLPSDRFSAERTGGSVSTLTIQRTQQEDSAVYLCASSHGDTYEQYFGPGTRLTVT.

This chain links TRBV20-1 with TRBJ1-5; 8 nucleotides agree with TRBD1. The V gene's germline CDR1 is DFQATT and CDR2 SNEGSKA (reference sequence). Trimming cost V 6 bases and J 7 bases; bases outside gene matches: 8. The CDR3 totals 13 residues. The CDR3 nucleotides are TGCAGTGCACCCGGACAGGGAAACCAGCCCCAGCATTTT. The encoded protein is CSAPGQGNQPQHF.

This clonotype has more than one count but fewer than ten. V and J are TRBV27 and TRBJ1-2; 7 bases are a match to TRBD1. Germline V gene lookup returns CDR1 MNHEY and CDR2 SMNVEV (reference sequence). The junction had 11 bases not matched to a gene; V was cut back by 7 bases and J by 3 bases. This CDR3 spans 15 amino acids. The CDR3 spells CASTRSGDSYYGYTF. CDR3 DNA: TGTGCCAGCACCCGATCCGGGGACAGCTACTATGGCTACACCTTC.

This sequence joins TRBV28 and TRBJ1-5; no firm D call. V gave up 2 bases and J gave up 7 bases, with 6 bases separating them. In germline, CDR1 is MDHEN, CDR2 SYDVKM. The CDR3 length is 12 residues. The CDR3 protein is CASSLPFQPQHF. The CDR3 DNA reads TGTGCCAGCAGTTTACCCTTCCAGCCCCAGCATTTT.

This chain links TRBV25-1 with TRBJ2-1; TRBD1 is a possible D gene (6 bases). This CDR3 region has 11 residues. Germline CDR1 MGHDK, CDR2 SYGVNS. V lost 8 bases and J 7 bases, leaving 9 bases between the germline ends. CDR3 region: CASRRGNEQFF. The DNA for the CDR3 is TGTGCCAGCCGCAGGGGTAATGAGCAGTTCTTC.

This chain joins TRBV15 and TRBJ2-5, with D perhaps matching TRBD2 (6 bases). V shed 0 bases and J shed 2 bases, with 7 bases lying between them. This CDR3 contains 14 residues. Germline CDR1 is LNHNV and CDR2 is YYDKDF (reference sequence). CDR3 protein: CATSRDGGQETQYF. The CDR3 bases are TGTGCCACCAGCAGAGACGGGGGACAAGAGACCCAGTACTTC.

The chain has TRBV6-2 or TRBV6-3 and TRBJ1-5; D possibly corresponds to TRBD1 (6 bases). The CDR3 extends over 15 amino acids. V was trimmed by 2 bases and J by 3 bases, leaving 11 bases between them. Germline CDR1 is MNHEY and CDR2 is SVGEGT. CDR3 bases: TGTGCCAGCAGTTACAACAGGGACCCCAATCAGCCCCAGCATTTT. It yields the protein CASSYNRDPNQPQHF.

This clonotype has only a few counts. J is TRBJ2-7 and V is TRBV7-2; 7 bases fit TRBD1. Germline V gene lookup returns CDR1 SGHTA and CDR2 FQGNSA. This CDR3 comprises 14 residues. V trimming: 5 bases; J trimming: 6 bases; junction bases outside the gene matches: 10. CDR3 bases: TGTGCCAGCAGCCCCGGGACAGTGTTTGTCGAGCAGTACTTC. Its translation is CASSPGTVFVEQYF.

The CDR3, as DNA: TGTGCCAGCAGCGCGACAGGGGTCCCCACAGATACGCAGTATTTT. It codes for CASSATGVPTDTQYF. The V and J genes are TRBV7-2 and TRBJ2-3; 8 positions match TRBD1. With V trimmed by 5 bases and J by 2 bases, 6 bases remained unmatched. The CDR3 consists of 15 residues. Germline CDR1 reads SGHTA; CDR2 reads FQGNSA.

Only a few counts were recorded for this clonotype. This chain links TRBV7-2 with TRBJ1-6, with D perhaps matching TRBD1 (5 bases). Per the germline V gene, CDR1 is SGHTA and CDR2 is FQGNSA. The CDR3 is made up of 14 amino acids. The V end was cut by 7 bases, the J end by 7 bases, with 14 bases between. The CDR3 DNA follows: TGTGCCAGCAAAGAAGGGTCAGGGAATTCACCCCTCCACTTT. Amino acid sequence: CASKEGSGNSPLHF.